Shown below are 27 T cell receptor beta chains from a single sample sequenced in a study of cytomegalovirus exposure and HLA in healthy donors. The PCR employed 60 Vbeta primers together with 13 Jbeta primers. TCRdb's copy holds only in-frame clones and misses some; the assay was immunoSEQ multiplex PCR. The sample holds about 180,000 clones, 75% seen once. Sequencing used PBMCs. The receptors were gathered from a male donor in good health and CMV-seronegative.

This clone was counted between two and nine times. The chain is built from TRBV7-8 and TRBJ1-3; D gene unclear. CDR1 SGHVS and CDR2 FQNEAQ come from the germline V gene. V lost 1 base, J lost 2 bases, and 9 bases lay in between. This CDR3 spans 15 amino acids. The CDR3 sequence: CASSLGTGTGNTIYF. CDR3 nucleotide sequence: TGTGCCAGCAGCTTAGGCACGGGGACTGGAAACACCATATATTTT.

The chain couples TRBV7-3 to TRBJ1-4; D is unresolved. The V and J ends lost 0 bases and 6 bases respectively, with 5 bases between them. Germline CDR1 and CDR2: SGHTA and FQGTGA. This CDR3 spans 13 amino acids. The CDR3, as DNA: TGTGCCAGCAGCTTAACGAGGGATGAAAAACTGTTTTTT. Protein: CASSLTRDEKLFF.

The genes are TRBV6-6 and TRBJ1-5; D perhaps matches TRBD1 (6 bases). In germline, CDR1 is MNHNY, CDR2 SVGAGI (reference sequence). Trimming took off 2 bases at V and 3 bases at J, with 11 bases between the two ends. The CDR3 has 15 amino acids. Here the CDR3 DNA reads TGTGCCAGCAGTTACGGACAGACTTTCAATCAGCCCCAGCATTTT. Amino acid sequence: CASSYGQTFNQPQHF.

This clone was picked up a small number of times. The chain uses TRBV28 and TRBJ1-2, with D maybe TRBD1 (6 bases). Germline assignment: CDR1 MDHEN and CDR2 SYDVKM. Trimming stripped 10 bases from V and 4 bases from J, with 19 bases between. CDR3 length: 14 amino acids. The CDR3 DNA reads as TGTGCCACTACATCAGGGGCCCCCACCTATGGCTACACCTTC. It specifies CATTSGAPTYGYTF.

CDR3 DNA sequence: TGTGCCAGCAGCTCCTCCTCTGGAAACACCATATATTTT. This sequence encodes CASSSSSGNTIYF. V is TRBV9 and J is TRBJ1-3; D is ambiguous. V lost 4 bases, J lost 0 bases, and 5 bases lay in between. Looked up from germline, CDR1 is SGDLS and CDR2 is YYNGEE. The CDR3 totals 13 residues.

This rearrangement joins TRBV19 to TRBJ1-2; D gene ambiguous. Germline CDR1 is LNHDA and CDR2 is SQIVND (reference sequence). This CDR3 contains 13 residues. V shed 6 bases and J shed 5 bases, with 13 bases lying between them. CDR3 amino acids: CASSPGVGYGYTF. CDR3 sequence (DNA): TGTGCCAGTAGCCCCGGGGTCGGATATGGCTACACCTTC.

The V call is TRBV9, the J call TRBJ1-6; D perhaps matches TRBD1 (6 bases). The CDR3 covers 18 residues. V gave up 3 bases and J gave up 3 bases, with 19 bases separating them. Germline V gene sequence: CDR1 SGDLS, CDR2 YYNGEE. The CDR3 sequence: CASSADAEQGGYNSPLHF. As DNA, the CDR3 is TGTGCCAGCAGCGCAGACGCCGAACAGGGCGGCTATAATTCACCCCTCCACTTT.

The chain recombines TRBV11-1 with TRBJ2-5; TRBD2 is a possible D gene (6 bases). TRBJ2-7 matches the DNA end more closely, so the J call is doubtful. This CDR3 is built from 15 residues. The germline V gene has CDR1 SGHAT and CDR2 FQDESV (reference sequence). CDR3 nucleotides: TGTGCCAGCAGCCCCCCGGGAGACTACACCTACGAGCAGTACTTC. Residues: CASSPPGDYTYEQYF.

This rearrangement joins TRBV28 to TRBJ2-1, with TRBD2 identical over 7 bases. The CDR3 runs 17 residues. The junction had 7 bases not matched to a gene; V was cut back by 2 bases and J by 0 bases. Germline CDR1 and CDR2: MDHEN and SYDVKM. The CDR3 spells CASSLPTSPSSYNEQFF. CDR3 coding DNA: TGTGCCAGCAGTTTACCGACTAGCCCAAGCTCCTACAATGAGCAGTTCTTC.

This chain joins TRBV28 and TRBJ1-5; D unresolved. Trimming removed 3 bases from V and 3 bases from J, with 9 bases in between. CDR3 length equals 14 residues. CDR1 MDHEN and CDR2 SYDVKM come from the germline V gene. CDR3 in DNA: TGTGCCAGCAGTTTTGGGCAGAACAATCAGCCCCAGCATTTT. This codes for CASSFGQNNQPQHF.

The rearrangement uses TRBV29-1 and TRBJ2-2, with D maybe TRBD1 (6 bases). With 6 bases removed from V and 1 base from J, the gap between germline ends came to 9 bases. Germline lookup yields CDR1 SQVTM and CDR2 ANQGSEA. CDR3 length: 13 residues. This CDR3 reads CSVGTLNTGELFF. The CDR3 nucleotides read TGCAGCGTCGGGACATTGAACACCGGGGAGCTGTTTTTT.

The chain is built from TRBV27 and TRBJ1-2, with D possibly being TRBD1 (5 bases). Trimming shortened V by 2 bases and J by 5 bases, and 12 bases separated the two germline ends. The germline CDR1 and CDR2 sequences are MNHEY and SMNVEV (reference sequence). This CDR3 has 14 residues. The CDR3, as DNA: TGTGCCAGCAGTTTAAGTATTGGGGGGTATGGCTACACCTTC. This encodes CASSLSIGGYGYTF.

The V call is TRBV6-1, the J call TRBJ2-3; 8 nucleotides align to TRBD2. Trimming at V came to 6 bases and at J to 0 bases, leaving 2 bases not matched to a gene. Germline CDR1 is MNHNS and CDR2 is SASEGT. This CDR3 is 14 amino acids long. The CDR3 bases are TGTGCCAGCAGAGCGGGGGAAAGCACAGATACGCAGTATTTT. It translates to CASRAGESTDTQYF.

The gene calls are TRBV28 and TRBJ2-5; 9 positions agree with TRBD2. CDR3 length: 15 amino acids. Trimming removed 4 bases from V and 7 bases from J; junction bases left unmatched: 10. The germline V gene has CDR1 MDHEN and CDR2 SYDVKM. CDR3: CASSWGTSIIGTQYF. DNA for the CDR3: TGTGCCAGCAGTTGGGGGACTAGCATAATCGGGACCCAGTACTTC.

The chain couples TRBV29-1 to TRBJ2-1; a possible D gene is TRBD2 (7 bases). This CDR3 is built from 13 residues. Between the trimmed V and J ends, which lost 4 bases and 8 bases, there was a span of 15 bases. The V gene's germline CDR1 is SQVTM and CDR2 ANQGSEA. Here the CDR3 DNA reads TGCAGCGTTGGGGGGGGCGGATCCCATGAGCAGTTCTTC. As protein: CSVGGGGSHEQFF.

The rearrangement uses TRBV6-5 and TRBJ2-7; D uncertain. The CDR3 contains 14 residues. Germline V lookup: CDR1 MNHEY, CDR2 SVGAGI. Deletions cut 5 bases from V and 0 bases from J, with 11 bases between. The CDR3 DNA sequence: TGTGCCAGCAGTGACGCGGTCTACTCCTACGAGCAGTACTTC. Translating it yields CASSDAVYSYEQYF.

CDR3 coding DNA: TGTGCCAGCAGTACAACCCCCGGACTAGCGGGAGAAGAGATAGCCAAAAACATTCAGTACTTC. This gives the protein CASSTTPGLAGEEIAKNIQYF. The chain couples TRBV28 to TRBJ2-4; TRBD2 agrees at 13 bases. V was pared by 5 bases and J by 0 bases, with 16 bases of the junction left unmatched. Germline V gene sequence: CDR1 MDHEN, CDR2 SYDVKM. This CDR3 has 21 amino acids.

The rearrangement uses TRBV9 and TRBJ2-1, with a weak D call TRBD2 (7 bases). V was shortened by 2 bases and J by 3 bases, with 18 bases between the two germline ends. CDR3 length equals 17 residues. CDR1 is SGDLS, CDR2 YYNGEE, per germline. CDR3 sequence reads: CASSVGLGGAGYNEQFF. CDR3 nucleotide sequence: TGTGCCAGCAGCGTGGGCCTAGGGGGGGCGGGCTACAATGAGCAGTTCTTC.

The chain combines TRBV10-3 with TRBJ1-5; 9 nucleotides line up with TRBD1. Trimming at V came to 8 bases and at J to 4 bases, leaving 3 bases not matched to a gene. The germline gives CDR1 ENHRY, CDR2 SYGVKD. This CDR3 has 13 amino acids. Here the CDR3 DNA reads TGTGCCATCGGAGGGACAGGGAATCAGCCCCAGCATTTT. It is translated as CAIGGTGNQPQHF.

This chain uses TRBV6-6 with TRBJ2-7; D not resolved. V shed 6 bases and J shed 3 bases, with 15 bases lying between them. The CDR3 sequence is 14 residues long. Germline V gives CDR1 MNHNY, CDR2 SVGAGI (reference sequence). CDR3 DNA sequence: TGTGCCAGCAGCTACCGTGACAAAAACTACGAGCAGTACTTC. Its translation is CASSYRDKNYEQYF.

The chain links TRBV28 to TRBJ1-5, with D perhaps TRBD1 (5 bases). The V gene lost 6 bases and the J gene lost 5 bases, with 14 bases spanning the gap. The germline CDR1 and CDR2 sequences are MDHEN and SYDVKM. The CDR3 is 14 amino acids. The CDR3 DNA follows: TGTGCCAGCAGGCCCAGGGTCCCCTATCAGCCCCAGCATTTT. It codes for CASRPRVPYQPQHF.

The chain recombines TRBV15 with TRBJ2-3, with TRBD2 identical over 9 bases. Germline loops: CDR1 LNHNV, CDR2 YYDKDF (reference sequence). V dropped 0 bases and J dropped 4; count of bases not matched to a gene: 17. The CDR3 is 20 amino acids. The CDR3: CATSRDQMLLASGIPDTQYF. CDR3 DNA sequence: TGTGCCACCAGCAGAGATCAGATGCTATTGGCTAGCGGGATCCCAGATACGCAGTATTTT.

V and J are TRBV27 and TRBJ2-1, with D perhaps matching TRBD2 (5 bases). The CDR3 consists of 15 residues. V was shortened by 1 base and J by 3 bases, with 10 bases between the two germline ends. Germline V lookup: CDR1 MNHEY, CDR2 SMNVEV (reference sequence). This chain's CDR3 is CASSLYLGSYNEQFF. Here the CDR3 DNA reads TGTGCCAGCAGTTTATACCTTGGGAGCTACAATGAGCAGTTCTTC.

The V gene is TRBV2, the J gene TRBJ2-1; 10 bases fit TRBD2. V lost 6 bases and J lost 6; bases outside the gene matches: 8. CDR3 length: 15 residues. Germline loops: CDR1 SNHLY, CDR2 FYNNEI. This CDR3 is CASRGSGRATNEQFF. CDR3 in DNA: TGTGCCAGCAGGGGGAGCGGGAGGGCCACCAATGAGCAGTTCTTC.

The CDR3 protein is CASGPGREAHNEQFF. The CDR3 DNA reads as TGTGCCAGCGGGCCCGGCAGGGAGGCCCACAATGAGCAGTTCTTC. J is TRBJ2-1 and V is TRBV6-5; D is possibly TRBD2 (6 bases). This CDR3 spans 15 amino acids. V lost 8 bases and J lost 5, with 19 bases in between. In germline, CDR1 is MNHEY, CDR2 SVGAGI.

V and J are TRBV23-1 and TRBJ2-7; a possible D gene is TRBD2 (6 bases). TRBV23-1 is an ORF, and what it does is uncertain. V gave up 3 bases and J gave up 0 bases, with 6 bases separating them. The CDR3 consists of 13 residues. The CDR3 reads CASSHGGSYEQYF. CDR3 coding DNA: TGCGCCAGCAGTCACGGGGGCTCCTACGAGCAGTACTTC.

A few counts support this clone. The rearrangement links TRBV7-8 to TRBJ1-5; D might be TRBD1 (6 bases). CDR3 size: 14 residues. CDR1 SGHVS and CDR2 FQNEAQ come from the germline V gene. With 2 bases removed from V and 6 bases from J, the gap between germline ends came to 11 bases. CDR3 in DNA: TGTGCCAGCAGCTTAAAGGGGGAAGTTCAGCCCCAGCATTTT. Translated: CASSLKGEVQPQHF.